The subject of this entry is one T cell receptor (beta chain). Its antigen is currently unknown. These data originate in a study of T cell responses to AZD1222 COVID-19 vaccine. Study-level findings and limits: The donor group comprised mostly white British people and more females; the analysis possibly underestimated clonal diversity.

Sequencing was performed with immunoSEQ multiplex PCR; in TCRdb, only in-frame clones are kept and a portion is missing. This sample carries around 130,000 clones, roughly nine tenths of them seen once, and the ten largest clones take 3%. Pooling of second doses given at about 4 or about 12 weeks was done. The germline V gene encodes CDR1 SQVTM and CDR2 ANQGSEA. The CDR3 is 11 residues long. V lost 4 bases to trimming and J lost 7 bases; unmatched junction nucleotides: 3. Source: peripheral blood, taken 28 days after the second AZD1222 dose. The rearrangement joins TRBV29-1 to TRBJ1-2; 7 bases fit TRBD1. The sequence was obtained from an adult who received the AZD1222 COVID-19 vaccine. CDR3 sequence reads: CSVGQGTGYTF. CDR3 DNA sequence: TGCAGCGTTGGACAGGGTACTGGCTACACCTTC.